This TCR beta chain was identified in a study of cytomegalovirus exposure and HLA in healthy donors. Findings and limits, study-wide: Among TCR beta chains of equal frequency, HLA-associated ones were more clonally expanded in a later analysis. Later analysis placed DRB1 highest and HLA-C lowest in TCR association rates, which differed by HLA locus. A later analysis found most CMV-associated TCR beta chains apparently HLA-restricted. As a later analysis showed, several of the most significant clusters appeared to be linked to common viral pathogens.

V gave up 0 bases and J gave up 5 bases, with 8 bases separating them. Germline assignment: CDR1 SGHNT and CDR2 YYREEE (reference sequence). The length of the CDR3 is 13 residues. Remarks on this clone: Its antigen remains unknown.

13 Jbeta primers and 60 Vbeta primers were used for the PCR. TCRdb keeps only in-frame clones here, not all; method: immunoSEQ multiplex PCR. The profile covers roughly 190,000 clones, with about 80% appearing a single time and around 2% taken by the ten largest. Source material: PBMCs. This chain links TRBV5-4 with TRBJ2-5; a possible D gene is TRBD1 (5 bases). The clonotype comes from a woman aged 25 to 39 in good health and CMV-seropositive. Here the CDR3 reads CASSLEAGETQYF. In DNA, the CDR3 is TGTGCCAGCAGCTTGGAGGCAGGGGAGACCCAGTACTTC.